This T cell receptor (beta chain) was found in a study of blood T cell repertoires in COVID-19. Background on the study: Samples taken during acute and convalescent COVID-19 were collected in the United States, Italy and Spain. T cells, B-cell-depleted T cells, or PBMCs supplied cDNA or gDNA.

The CDR3 totals 18 residues. V gave up 0 bases and J gave up 1 base; unmatched junction bases: 6. Germline loops: CDR1 SGHTA, CDR2 FQGNSA. This clone showed up just once. Generated by immunoSEQ multiplex PCR, the TCRdb table keeps only in-frame clones and is missing some. Found here are 80,000 to 100,000 clones, approximately 82% of them singletons; the top ten hold about a tenth. V is TRBV7-2 and J is TRBJ2-1; TRBD2 matches at 10 bases. This receptor was obtained from a man between 65 and 85 years old with active or convalescent COVID-19. The sequenced material came from peripheral blood. CDR3 in DNA: TGTGCCAGCAGCTTAGCTGCTAGCGGGGGAGGGTCCTACAATGAGCAGTTCTTC. Protein product: CASSLAASGGGSYNEQFF.